A single sample is the source of the 31 T cell receptor beta chains below, sequenced in a study of T cells after yellow fever vaccination (dated by TCRdb to about 2019). According to the study, the label for this sample's treatment or condition signals: live attenuated yellow fever vaccine strain. Library creation used 5' RACE. TCRdb records Illumina HiSeq 2500 as the sequencer. Using fastp trimming at Q25 and MiXCR clonotype assembly, TCRdb reanalyzed the public sequencing data and kept in-frame beta chains. Every distinct CDR3 protein forms one entry, paired with its most common genes and DNA. The sample yields 320,000 or so distinct CDR3 sequences; around 8.1% were counted once. Around 17% of the sample is in the top ten clones. Source: PBMCs, taken approximately 47 days after the first yellow fever vaccination. Receptor source: a man between 18 and 29 years old who received the YFV17D yellow fever vaccine.

The J gene is TRBJ2-3, the V gene TRBV25-1; 10 bases match TRBD1. This CDR3 is 17 amino acids long. The germline gives CDR1 MGHDK, CDR2 SYGVNS. V shed 6 bases and J 0 bases; nucleotides not matched to a gene: 9. The CDR3 sequence: CASSPFGTGASTDTQYF. CDR3 DNA: TGTGCCAGCAGCCCATTCGGGACAGGGGCGAGCACAGATACGCAGTATTTT.

As to this clonotype: Mismatch with germline at one junction end may stem from a read error. This rearrangement joins TRBV29-1 to TRBJ2-5; tentatively, D is TRBD2 (6 bases). From germline, CDR1 is SQVTM and CDR2 ANQGSEA. The CDR3 is made up of 14 amino acids. In DNA, the CDR3 is TGCAGCGTAGAAGGGACTTTTATGTCGGAGACCCAGTACTTC. Its translation is CSVEGTFMSETQYF.

This chain uses TRBV19 with TRBJ2-7, with 7 bases that match TRBD2. Germline CDR1 LNHDA, CDR2 SQIVND (reference sequence). Trimming cost V 7 bases and J 4 bases; bases outside gene matches: 7. CDR3 size: 13 residues. The CDR3 is CASTKREGYEQYF. The DNA of the CDR3 is TGTGCCAGTACCAAGAGGGAGGGATACGAGCAGTACTTC.

This clonotype turned up a few times. V usage is TRBV5-1 and J usage is TRBJ1-5; no definite D call. V was cut by 5 bases and J by 6 bases, with 15 bases left in between. The CDR3 is 14 residues long. CDR1 and CDR2 (germline): SGHRS, YFSETQ. The CDR3 region has the DNA TGCGCCAGCAGGCCCGGAGAGGGTCTTCAGCCCCAGCATTTT. Protein product: CASRPGEGLQPQHF.

This rearrangement joins TRBV30 to TRBJ2-7; weak D call: TRBD1 (6 bases). The CDR3 covers 15 residues. Trimming took 1 base from V and 0 from J, leaving 13 bases between them. Looked up from germline, CDR1 is GTSNPN and CDR2 is SVGIG (reference sequence). CDR3 sequence reads: CAWSATTGLSYEQYF. CDR3 nucleotides: TGTGCCTGGAGTGCGACGACAGGCCTCTCCTACGAGCAGTACTTC.

V and J are TRBV15 and TRBJ2-1; perhaps TRBD2 as D (6 bases). The germline CDR1 and CDR2 sequences are LNHNV and YYDKDF (reference sequence). V lost 1 base, J lost 14 bases, and 9 bases lay in between. This CDR3 contains 11 residues. DNA of the CDR3: TGTGCCACCAGCAGAGCGGGGGAAGAGTTCTTC. This encodes CATSRAGEEFF.

In its sample, this clonotype was seen a few times. The genes are TRBV7-9 and TRBJ1-5, with no clear D. The CDR3 is made up of 11 amino acids. Germline CDR1 reads SEHNR; CDR2 reads FQNEAQ (reference sequence). Trimming shortened V by 2 bases and J by 10 bases, and 6 bases separated the two germline ends. Written as DNA, the CDR3 is TGTGCCAGCAGCTTAAACGGCCCCCAGCATTTT. Protein sequence: CASSLNGPQHF.

The chain links TRBV12-3 or TRBV12-4 to TRBJ1-4, with TRBD1 as a possible D gene (6 bases). The V end was cut by 3 bases, the J end by 8 bases, with 13 bases between. The CDR3 is 14 residues long. This chain's CDR3 is CASSFSGGEEKLFF. In DNA, the CDR3 is TGTGCCAGCAGTTTTTCCGGGGGCGAGGAAAAACTGTTTTTT.

This rearrangement joins TRBV11-2 to TRBJ2-7; 7 bases align to TRBD1. V trimming: 5 bases; J trimming: 3 bases; junction bases outside the gene matches: 7. CDR3 length: 14 residues. Looked up from germline, CDR1 is SGHAT and CDR2 is FQNNGV. The CDR3 bases are TGTGCCAGCAGCCCGACAGGGATGGACTACGAGCAGTACTTC. This translates into CASSPTGMDYEQYF.

V and J are TRBV5-6 and TRBJ2-3, with D perhaps matching TRBD2 (6 bases). V was clipped by 2 bases and J by 1 base, with 14 bases between them. Germline loops: CDR1 SGHDT, CDR2 YYEEEE. The CDR3 contains 16 residues. DNA of the CDR3: TGTGCCAGCAGCTTAGGTCCGGGGGAGGGCACAGATACGCAGTATTTT. Translated: CASSLGPGEGTDTQYF.

The chain has TRBV21-1 and TRBJ2-7; the table names TRBD1, a call not compared with the DNA. TRBV21-1 is listed as a pseudogene. The length of the CDR3 is 11 residues. The CDR3 coding sequence is TGTGCCAGCACCGCGGGGCCCGAGCAGTACGTC. Amino acid sequence: CASTAGPEQYV.

This rearrangement joins TRBV20-1 to TRBJ1-1, with TRBD1 as a possible D gene (6 bases). Germline CDR1 is DFQATT and CDR2 is SNEGSKA (reference sequence). The CDR3 is made up of 12 amino acids. With 3 bases removed from V and 4 bases from J, the gap between germline ends came to 9 bases. CDR3 residues: CSARDRLTEAFF. In DNA form, the CDR3 reads TGCAGTGCTAGGGACAGACTCACTGAAGCTTTCTTT.

This chain links TRBV20-1 with TRBJ2-5; 8 bases are shared with TRBD1. The germline gives CDR1 DFQATT, CDR2 SNEGSKA (reference sequence). The CDR3 is 13 amino acids. Trimming removed 5 bases from V and 4 bases from J; junction bases left unmatched: 6. The CDR3 loop is CSAPRTGTETQYF. CDR3 DNA: TGCAGTGCTCCCAGGACAGGGACAGAGACCCAGTACTTC.

This clonotype was found a few times. CDR3 sequence: CASSPPFSTRVSTGELFF. For the CDR3, the DNA is TGTGCCAGCTCACCACCGTTTTCTACTAGGGTTTCCACCGGGGAGCTGTTTTTT. The V and J genes are TRBV18 and TRBJ2-2; the D gene is possibly TRBD2 (5 bases). The V end lost 0 bases, the J end lost 4 bases, and 18 bases lay between the germline ends. This CDR3 comprises 18 residues. CDR1 is KGHSH and CDR2 is LQKENI in the germline V gene.

The genes are TRBV19 and TRBJ1-2; no firm D call. Trimming shortened V by 5 bases and J by 6 bases, and 10 bases separated the two germline ends. CDR3 length equals 12 residues. Per germline, CDR1 LNHDA and CDR2 SQIVND (reference sequence). The CDR3 is CASSRGSDGYTF. CDR3 DNA sequence: TGTGCCAGTAGTCGAGGGAGTGATGGCTACACCTTC.

The genes are TRBV3-1 and TRBJ1-4; unclear D gene. V lost 1 base to trimming and J lost 2 bases, with 8 bases between them. This CDR3 region has 15 residues. CDR1 is LGHDT, CDR2 YNNKEL, per germline (reference sequence). CDR3 residues: CASSQGLGTNEKLFF. In nucleotides, the CDR3 is TGTGCCAGCAGCCAAGGGTTAGGGACTAATGAAAAACTGTTTTTT.

The V gene is TRBV5-1, the J gene TRBJ2-7, with 8 bases fitting TRBD1. The V and J ends lost 2 bases and 5 bases, in that order; junction bases with no gene match: 9. Germline values: CDR1 SGHRS, CDR2 YFSETQ. The CDR3 runs 15 residues. This chain's CDR3 is CASSFYPGQGDEQYV. CDR3 nucleotide sequence: TGCGCCAGCAGCTTCTACCCTGGACAGGGCGACGAGCAGTACGTC.

There are a few counts of this clonotype. This chain joins TRBV6-5 and TRBJ2-7, with 7 bases lining up with TRBD1. After removal of 0 bases from V and 2 bases from J, the junction contained 7 bases not matched to a gene. The CDR3 contains 16 residues. From germline, CDR1 is MNHEY and CDR2 SVGAGI. The CDR3 reads CASSYSLGGQTYEQYF. CDR3 sequence (DNA): TGTGCCAGCAGTTACTCTCTTGGGGGACAGACCTACGAGCAGTACTTC.

In its sample, this clonotype was seen a few times. The chain has TRBV7-9 and TRBJ2-7; TRBD1 is a possible D gene (5 bases). The V gene lost 4 bases and the J gene lost 4 bases, with 8 bases spanning the gap. Germline V gene sequence: CDR1 SEHNR, CDR2 FQNEAQ (reference sequence). This CDR3 has 12 amino acids. The chain's CDR3 is CASSSTVYEQYF. The CDR3 nucleotides read TGTGCCAGCAGCTCGACAGTATACGAGCAGTACTTC.

The CDR3 is CASSSDQVGLNTEAFF. The DNA of the CDR3 is TGTGCCAGCAGTTCGGACCAGGTTGGGCTGAACACTGAAGCTTTCTTT. The rearrangement links TRBV6-2 or TRBV6-3 to TRBJ1-1; no clear D gene. The CDR3 length is 16 residues. Germline CDR1 and CDR2: MNHEY and SVGEGT. V lost 4 bases and J 0 bases, leaving 15 bases between the germline ends.

The V call is TRBV10-3, the J call TRBJ1-6, with D perhaps matching TRBD1 (5 bases). V gave up 6 bases and J gave up 9 bases, with 15 bases separating them. The CDR3 is made up of 14 amino acids. The germline gives CDR1 ENHRY, CDR2 SYGVKD. The CDR3, as DNA: TGTGCCATCAGATCCGGCCAGGGCCTTTCACCCCTCCACTTT. It encodes CAIRSGQGLSPLHF.

This sequence joins TRBV29-1 and TRBJ2-1; no definite D call. Looked up from germline, CDR1 is SQVTM and CDR2 is ANQGSEA. Trimming left V 3 bases short and J 7 bases short, with 10 bases between. This CDR3 spans 12 amino acids. DNA of the CDR3: TGCAGCGTTGATCGATCCGAAAATGAGCAGTTCTTC. Translating gives CSVDRSENEQFF.

This chain links TRBV23-1 with TRBJ2-5, with 10 bases identical to TRBD1. TRBV23-1 is given ORF status, its function remaining uncertain. The CDR3 consists of 17 residues. V lost 0 bases, J lost 3 bases, and 7 bases stayed unmatched. For the CDR3, the DNA is TGCGCCAGCAGTCAATCTCGTTCGGGACAGGGGAAAGAGACCCAGTACTTC. Translation: CASSQSRSGQGKETQYF.

This clonotype has at least ten counts. The chain links TRBV7-3 to TRBJ2-5; D is possibly TRBD1 (7 bases). This CDR3 has 16 residues. Germline CDR1 and CDR2: SGHTA and FQGTGA. V was cut by 5 bases and J by 2 bases, with 18 bases left in between. The CDR3 DNA follows: TGTGCCAGCAGCCAATCCGGACAGGCGGGACAAGAGACCCAGTACTTC. Its translation is CASSQSGQAGQETQYF.

The rearrangement links TRBV29-1 to TRBJ2-1; 12 nucleotides align to TRBD2. Germline CDR1 is SQVTM and CDR2 is ANQGSEA. The V and J ends lost 6 bases and 4 bases, in that order; junction bases with no gene match: 7. The CDR3 has 15 amino acids. The CDR3: CSVRTLAGGYNEQFF. CDR3 sequence (DNA): TGCAGCGTCCGTACACTAGCGGGGGGATACAATGAGCAGTTCTTC.

This clonotype was detected a few times. The V gene is TRBV18, the J gene TRBJ2-1, with a tentative D call TRBD1 (5 bases). Germline V gene lookup returns CDR1 KGHSH and CDR2 LQKENI. V lost 0 bases to trimming and J lost 3 bases, with 12 bases between them. The CDR3 extends over 16 amino acids. The CDR3 bases are TGTGCCAGCTCACCACCTCAGGGTCTCAACTACAATGAGCAGTTCTTC. The encoded protein is CASSPPQGLNYNEQFF.

This clonotype was detected a few times. This rearrangement joins TRBV5-1 to TRBJ1-2; D might be TRBD1 (5 bases). CDR1 and CDR2 from the germline V gene are SGHRS and YFSETQ. V lost 4 bases and J lost 4, with 17 bases in between. There are 15 residues in the CDR3. The CDR3 reads CASSKGDPGPYGYTF. As DNA, the CDR3 is TGCGCCAGCAGCAAGGGAGATCCAGGGCCCTATGGCTACACCTTC.

This clonotype was counted many times. This chain joins TRBV5-1 and TRBJ2-2; 7 bases agree with TRBD1. CDR1 and CDR2 (germline): SGHRS, YFSETQ. Unmatched junction bases numbered 4, after V lost 4 bases and J lost 4 bases. CDR3 length: 14 amino acids. The CDR3 loop reads CASSPQGPTGELFF. The CDR3 DNA reads as TGCGCCAGCAGCCCACAGGGGCCCACCGGGGAGCTGTTTTTT.

This clonotype was seen a handful of times. The chain employs TRBV4-1 and TRBJ2-3; D may be TRBD1 (6 bases). From germline, CDR1 is MGHRA and CDR2 YSYEKL. The CDR3 contains 16 residues. Deletions cut 7 bases from V and 2 bases from J, with 19 bases between. Here the CDR3 reads CASTVNPGQITDTQYF. CDR3 bases: TGCGCCAGCACCGTAAATCCCGGACAGATCACAGATACGCAGTATTTT.

There are many counts of this clonotype. The chain combines TRBV20-1 with TRBJ2-7; no clear D. Trimming shortened V by 0 bases and J by 4 bases, and 7 bases separated the two germline ends. The CDR3 consists of 12 residues. The germline V gene encodes CDR1 DFQATT and CDR2 SNEGSKA (reference sequence). CDR3 nucleotides: TGCAGTGCTAGAGACAGAGGTTACGAGCAGTACTTC. This sequence encodes CSARDRGYEQYF.

This clonotype was detected a few times. This rearrangement joins TRBV5-1 to TRBJ2-2, with a tentative D call TRBD2 (5 bases). The CDR3 runs to 16 residues. The germline V and J ends were trimmed by 2 bases and 0 bases, with 11 bases remaining between them. Germline values: CDR1 SGHRS, CDR2 YFSETQ. The CDR3 loop reads CASSFLRETNTGELFF. In DNA, the CDR3 is TGCGCCAGCAGCTTCCTCCGGGAAACGAACACCGGGGAGCTGTTTTTT.